This T cell receptor beta chain was obtained from a study of chemoradiotherapy in HPV16-positive cancers. Study as a whole: A couple of HPV16-positive patients' cells yielded candidate HPV-specific clones and common motifs. Study outcomes and limitations: HPV-specific T cells were functionally defined from only a couple of HPV16-positive patients.

Over chemoradiotherapy, repertoires were sampled more than once. Note on this clone: No antigen is known for it.

There are 18 residues in the CDR3. Germline V gene data show CDR1 as SGHVS and CDR2 as FNYEAQ. The J segment lost 4 bases and the V segment lost 1 base, leaving 13 bases of the junction unmatched. Here immunoSEQ multiplex PCR was the method, and the copy in TCRdb shows in-frame clones only, minus some. The top ten hold 3% to 4.5% of the sample, which has about 15,000 clones, roughly 88% seen once. This receptor was identified in a human donor with HPV-associated anogenital cancer. The sample was blood, taken from a patient who underwent chemoradiotherapy. J is TRBJ1-1 and V is TRBV7-6; 9 nucleotides match TRBD1. In DNA, the CDR3 is TGTGCCAGCAGCTTAGTCGGGGGCGGACAGGGGTTTAGCACTGAAGCTTTCTTT. Its translation: CASSLVGGGQGFSTEAFF.